The 2 T cell receptor beta chains given below trace back to one sample, sequenced in a study of shared T cell receptors in the human thymus. The method was immunoSEQ multiplex PCR; TCRdb's version includes in-frame clones alone and lacks a portion of them. Of 500,000 to 550,000 clones listed, 75% to 80% are singletons. These same records also appear under a second study, on human thymus T cells.

Input material: thymocytes. These receptors came from a boy younger than two with a congenital heart defect.

The chain employs TRBV7-6 and TRBJ2-3; a possible D gene is TRBD1 (9 bases). The CDR3 contains 22 residues. Germline assignment: CDR1 SGHVS and CDR2 FNYEAQ. Trimming stripped 5 bases from V and 2 bases from J, with 35 bases between. The CDR3 is CASSPRGGRKRTGVFFTDTQYF. CDR3 DNA sequence: TGTGCCAGCAGCCCCCGAGGCGGGAGGAAACGGACAGGGGTGTTCTTCACAGATACGCAGTATTTT.

The chain uses TRBV5-4 and TRBJ2-5; 8 bases map to TRBD2. J lost 6 bases, V lost 0 bases, and 7 bases had no gene match. Germline lookup yields CDR1 SGHNT and CDR2 YYREEE (reference sequence). The CDR3 length is 15 residues. The CDR3 is CASSLEVAGSKTQYF. The CDR3 region has the DNA TGTGCCAGCAGCTTGGAGGTAGCGGGGAGCAAGACCCAGTACTTC.